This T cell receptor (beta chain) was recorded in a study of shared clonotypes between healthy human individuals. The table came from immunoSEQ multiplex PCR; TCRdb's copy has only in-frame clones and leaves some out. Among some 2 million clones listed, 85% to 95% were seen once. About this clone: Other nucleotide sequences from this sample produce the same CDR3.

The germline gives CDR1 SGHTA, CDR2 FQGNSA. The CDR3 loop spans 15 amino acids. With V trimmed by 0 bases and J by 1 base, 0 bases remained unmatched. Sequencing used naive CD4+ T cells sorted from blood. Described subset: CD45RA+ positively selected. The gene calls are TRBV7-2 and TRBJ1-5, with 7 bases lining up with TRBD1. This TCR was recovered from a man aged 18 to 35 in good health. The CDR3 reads CASSLATGSNQPQHF. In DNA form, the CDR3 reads TGTGCCAGCAGCTTAGCGACAGGGAGCAATCAGCCCCAGCATTTT.